A single sample is the source of the 31 T cell receptor beta chains below, sequenced in a study of shared clonotypes between healthy human individuals. Some clones are missing from TCRdb's copy, which holds only in-frame ones; the method was immunoSEQ multiplex PCR. Counted here are 2,500,000 or so clones, about nine tenths occurring once; the ten biggest clones make up 0.37%. Sequencing was carried out using naive CD4+ T cells from PBMCs. Stated subset: CD45RA+ positively selected. These receptor sequences come from a man between 18 and 29 years old in good health. Some clones in this sample may be carry-over from other donors' samples.

CDR3 in amino acids: CASSSIRTSGRAGYEQYF. The CDR3 DNA sequence: TGTGCCAGCAGCTCCATACGGACTAGCGGGAGGGCCGGCTACGAGCAGTACTTC. The V and J genes are TRBV11-1 and TRBJ2-7, with 15 bases identical to TRBD2. CDR1 is SGHAT and CDR2 is FQDESV in the germline V gene (reference sequence). The CDR3 runs to 18 residues. V trimming: 4 bases; J trimming: 3 bases; junction bases outside the gene matches: 10. Full variable domain (remainder filled in from reference TRBV11-1 and TRBJ2-7): EAEVAQSPRYKITEKSQAVAFWCDPISGHATLYWYRQILGQGPELLVQFQDESVVDDSQLPKDRFSAERLKGVDSTLKIQPAELGDSAMYLCASSSIRTSGRAGYEQYFGPGTRLTVT.

The chain is built from TRBV6-5 and TRBJ1-3; D perhaps matches TRBD1 (5 bases). The V end lost 6 bases, the J end lost 4 bases, and 13 bases lay between the germline ends. The CDR3 has 14 residues. In germline, CDR1 is MNHEY, CDR2 SVGAGI. This chain's CDR3 is CASRLGTVGNTIYF. CDR3 in DNA: TGTGCCAGCAGGCTCGGGACGGTAGGAAACACCATATATTTT.

This clone was seen a few times. The J gene is TRBJ2-3, the V gene TRBV9, with D tentatively TRBD2 (5 bases). Deletions cut 0 bases from V and 1 base from J, with 12 bases between. The CDR3 contains 16 residues. Germline lookup yields CDR1 SGDLS and CDR2 YYNGEE. The CDR3 DNA reads as TGTGCCAGCAGCGTAGGGGCACCGAGGGGCACAGATACGCAGTATTTT. Translation gives CASSVGAPRGTDTQYF.

V and J are TRBV7-9 and TRBJ2-1; D is possibly TRBD2 (6 bases). Germline V lookup: CDR1 SEHNR, CDR2 FQNEAQ (reference sequence). This CDR3 is built from 17 residues. Trimming pared 2 bases from V and 4 bases from J, leaving 18 bases between. DNA for the CDR3: TGTGCCAGCAGCTTATCGACACGGGGGATTCGGTACAATGAGCAGTTCTTC. Protein: CASSLSTRGIRYNEQFF.

The chain carries TRBV10-3 and TRBJ1-1, with 11 bases aligning to TRBD1. This CDR3 is 18 amino acids long. Germline V lookup: CDR1 ENHRY, CDR2 SYGVKD. V dropped 11 bases and J dropped 6; count of bases not matched to a gene: 23. CDR3 sequence: CAARKGPGQGGEWSEAFF. In DNA, the CDR3 is TGTGCCGCACGGAAAGGCCCGGGACAGGGGGGAGAGTGGTCTGAAGCTTTCTTT.

The genes are TRBV6-1 and TRBJ1-3; no firm D call. V was cut by 5 bases and J by 1 base, with 12 bases left in between. The CDR3 totals 15 residues. From germline, CDR1 is MNHNS and CDR2 SASEGT. Here the CDR3 DNA reads TGTGCCAGCAGTTCTCGAGATGGATCTGGAAACACCATATATTTT. It codes for CASSSRDGSGNTIYF.

With respect to this clone: The same CDR3 is also encoded by other DNA sequences in this sample. V is TRBV5-1 and J is TRBJ1-2; no firm D call. The germline V gene has CDR1 SGHRS and CDR2 YFSETQ. The CDR3 spans 14 residues. Trimming removed 0 bases from V and 8 bases from J, with 14 bases in between. The CDR3 DNA sequence: TGCGCCAGCAGCTTGGGGGCGGGAGGCCCGGGCTACACCTTC. It codes for CASSLGAGGPGYTF.

CDR3 in amino acids: CASRGKYRAGGAFF. The CDR3, as DNA: TGTGCCAGCAGGGGCAAATACAGGGCCGGGGGAGCTTTCTTT. The V call is TRBV2, the J call TRBJ1-1, with D tentatively TRBD1 (6 bases). The V end was cut by 6 bases, the J end by 10 bases, with 21 bases between. The CDR3 is 14 amino acids. CDR1 and CDR2 from the germline V gene are SNHLY and FYNNEI.

A note on this clone: Other nucleotide sequences from this sample produce the same CDR3. The J gene is TRBJ1-3, the V gene TRBV5-1; no definite D call. CDR1 SGHRS and CDR2 YFSETQ come from the germline V gene. V lost 0 bases, J lost 4 bases, and 5 bases lay in between. The CDR3 runs to 13 residues. The CDR3 nucleotides read TGCGCCAGCAGCTTGGGGCAGGGAAACACCATATATTTT. Residues: CASSLGQGNTIYF.

The chain has TRBV6-6 and TRBJ2-7; 8 bases are a match to TRBD2. CDR3 length: 15 residues. Germline loops: CDR1 MNHNY, CDR2 SVGAGI (reference sequence). V lost 7 bases and J lost 4; bases outside the gene matches: 12. CDR3 coding DNA: TGTGCCAGCATCCCGGGGGGGGCGAGTTCGTACGAGCAGTACTTC. This codes for CASIPGGASSYEQYF.

The chain joins TRBV30 to TRBJ2-6; weak D call: TRBD1 (6 bases). CDR1 is GTSNPN and CDR2 is SVGIG in the germline V gene (reference sequence). V was cut by 1 base and J by 0 bases, with 13 bases left in between. The CDR3 length is 17 residues. This chain's CDR3 is CAWSGSRTDSGANVLTF. The CDR3 nucleotides are TGTGCCTGGAGTGGTTCTCGGACAGACTCTGGGGCCAACGTCCTGACTTTC.

A single count supports this clone. This chain uses TRBV28 with TRBJ2-1; D might be TRBD1 (6 bases). Germline V gene lookup returns CDR1 MDHEN and CDR2 SYDVKM. The CDR3 covers 16 residues. The V and J ends lost 7 bases and 0 bases respectively, with 16 bases between them. The CDR3 spells CASIRAGGPSYNEQFF. CDR3 DNA sequence: TGTGCCAGCATACGGGCTGGGGGCCCCTCCTACAATGAGCAGTTCTTC. Full variable domain (missing parts from reference TRBV28 and TRBJ2-1): DVKVTQSSRYLVKRTGEKVFLECVQDMDHENMFWYRQDPGLGLRLIYFSYDVKMKEKGDIPEGYSVSREKKERFSLILESASTNQTSMYLCASIRAGGPSYNEQFFGPGTRLTVL.

The table lists this clone with a few counts. The chain is built from TRBV9 and TRBJ1-2; D may be TRBD1 (6 bases). V was clipped by 3 bases and J by 2 bases, with 17 bases between them. The CDR3 covers 16 residues. Germline V lookup: CDR1 SGDLS, CDR2 YYNGEE. The CDR3 here is CASSETYRVGNYGYTF. CDR3 in DNA: TGTGCCAGCAGCGAAACGTACAGGGTGGGAAACTATGGCTACACCTTC.

V is TRBV9 and J is TRBJ2-2; 8 bases fit TRBD2. CDR3 size: 18 residues. V dropped 1 base and J dropped 4; count of bases not matched to a gene: 12. Germline V lookup: CDR1 SGDLS, CDR2 YYNGEE. The CDR3 DNA reads TGTGCCAGCAGCGTATCACTGCGGGAGGCCGGGGGCACCGGGGAGCTGTTTTTT. Translating gives CASSVSLREAGGTGELFF.

This sequence joins TRBV6-4 and TRBJ2-3; TRBD2 is a possible D gene (6 bases). This CDR3 comprises 14 residues. V lost 5 bases, J lost 2 bases, and 11 bases lay in between. Germline loops: CDR1 MRHNA, CDR2 SNTAGT. The CDR3 reads CASSLLANTDTQYF. In DNA, the CDR3 is TGTGCCAGCAGTCTACTAGCAAACACAGATACGCAGTATTTT.

The V gene is TRBV19, the J gene TRBJ2-3; D uncertain. CDR3 size: 14 residues. Trimming took off 3 bases at V and 1 base at J, with 8 bases between the two ends. The germline V gene has CDR1 LNHDA and CDR2 SQIVND (reference sequence). CDR3: CASSIRRGTDTQYF. The CDR3 coding sequence is TGTGCCAGTAGTATTCGGAGAGGCACAGATACGCAGTATTTT.

The gene calls are TRBV4-1 and TRBJ2-7, with a weak D call TRBD2 (5 bases). This CDR3 spans 16 amino acids. Germline V gives CDR1 MGHRA, CDR2 YSYEKL. V was cut by 3 bases and J by 0 bases, with 15 bases left in between. CDR3 amino acids: CASSQTPGSDSYEQYF. CDR3 sequence (DNA): TGCGCCAGCAGCCAGACCCCGGGTAGCGACTCCTACGAGCAGTACTTC.

The CDR3 sequence: CSVDRRFSGTEAFF. In DNA form, the CDR3 reads TGCAGCGTCGATAGACGGTTTTCGGGCACTGAAGCTTTCTTT. This chain joins TRBV29-1 and TRBJ1-1, with no clear D. The V gene's germline CDR1 is SQVTM and CDR2 ANQGSEA. The CDR3 has 14 amino acids. Between the trimmed V and J ends, which lost 6 bases and 4 bases, there was a span of 18 bases.

The chain couples TRBV27 to TRBJ2-7; 9 bases map to TRBD2. Germline assignment: CDR1 MNHEY and CDR2 SMNVEV (reference sequence). The V gene end was trimmed by 6 bases and the J gene end by 5 bases; junction bases not matched to a gene: 11. The CDR3 is made up of 15 amino acids. In nucleotides, the CDR3 is TGTGCCAGCAGGATGCGACGCGGGAGGGTTCACGAGCAGTACTTC. Protein product: CASRMRRGRVHEQYF.

The chain is built from TRBV19 and TRBJ1-1, with D unclear. The CDR3 spans 12 residues. Trimming left V 1 base short and J 7 bases short, with 7 bases between. Germline V lookup: CDR1 LNHDA, CDR2 SQIVND (reference sequence). The chain's CDR3 is CASSIVGLEAFF. The CDR3 nucleotides read TGTGCCAGTAGTATAGTAGGACTTGAAGCTTTCTTT.

The J gene is TRBJ2-1, the V gene TRBV19, with 11 bases fitting TRBD2. The CDR3 is made up of 16 amino acids. The germline V gene has CDR1 LNHDA and CDR2 SQIVND (reference sequence). J gave up 0 bases and V 6 bases, and 4 bases lay outside the gene matches. The CDR3 reads CASSVSGRASYNEQFF. The CDR3 DNA sequence: TGTGCCAGTAGCGTTAGCGGGAGGGCCTCCTACAATGAGCAGTTCTTC.

The chain employs TRBV4-1 and TRBJ2-7; TRBD2 matches at 9 bases. This CDR3 has 17 amino acids. V was pared by 0 bases and J by 5 bases, with 11 bases of the junction left unmatched. CDR1 and CDR2 from the germline V gene are MGHRA and YSYEKL. As DNA, the CDR3 is TGCGCCAGCAGCCAAGATATTAGCGGGAGCTTTCTCCACGAGCAGTACTTC. As protein: CASSQDISGSFLHEQYF.

Turning to this clone: This CDR3 is also generated by other DNA sequences in the sample. The chain is built from TRBV29-1 and TRBJ1-4; D uncertain. V was trimmed by 4 bases and J by 0 bases, leaving 3 bases between them. There are 12 residues in the CDR3. The germline gives CDR1 SQVTM, CDR2 ANQGSEA. This chain's CDR3 is CSVGATNEKLFF. The CDR3 bases are TGCAGCGTTGGTGCAACTAATGAAAAACTGTTTTTT. The complete variable domain, with remaining parts taken from reference TRBV29-1 and TRBJ1-4, reads SAVISQKPSRDICQRGTSLTIQCQVDSQVTMMFWYRQQPGQSLTLIATANQGSEATYESGFVIDKFPISRPNLTFSTLTVSNMSPEDSSIYLCSVGATNEKLFFGSGTQLSVL.

The chain couples TRBV7-9 to TRBJ1-4; D is unclear. The CDR3 is 12 residues long. CDR1 is SEHNR, CDR2 FQNEAQ, per germline (reference sequence). With 7 bases removed from V and 5 bases from J, the gap between germline ends came to 8 bases. The CDR3 DNA sequence: TGTGCCAGCATAGGCAGGAATGAAAAACTGTTTTTT. It specifies CASIGRNEKLFF.

V is TRBV7-9 and J is TRBJ1-5, with D perhaps matching TRBD1 (6 bases). V was shortened by 2 bases and J by 3 bases, with 8 bases between the two germline ends. CDR3 length equals 14 residues. CDR1 and CDR2 (germline): SEHNR, FQNEAQ (reference sequence). CDR3 coding DNA: TGTGCCAGCAGCTTACAGGGGCCCAATCAGCCCCAGCATTTT. Translating it yields CASSLQGPNQPQHF.

This chain connects TRBV7-9 to TRBJ2-1, with D perhaps being TRBD1 or TRBD2 (5 bases each). The CDR3 has 15 amino acids. Germline CDR1 reads SEHNR; CDR2 reads FQNEAQ (reference sequence). Between the trimmed V and J ends, which lost 8 bases and 6 bases, there was a span of 20 bases. The CDR3 DNA is TGTGCCAGCGGACCCGGGGCAGGATCTTTCAATGAGCAGTTCTTC. Its protein product is CASGPGAGSFNEQFF.

The chain uses TRBV4-1 and TRBJ2-4, with D possibly TRBD1 on 8 matching bases. Trimming shortened V by 2 bases and J by 3 bases, and 20 bases separated the two germline ends. The CDR3 consists of 18 residues. CDR1 and CDR2 from the germline V gene are MGHRA and YSYEKL. The CDR3 reads CASSQTTGEGRGKNIQYF. The CDR3 nucleotides read TGCGCCAGCAGCCAAACGACAGGGGAGGGTAGGGGCAAAAACATTCAGTACTTC.

The V gene is TRBV4-1, the J gene TRBJ1-5; 10 bases map to TRBD1. The CDR3 is 16 amino acids. Trimming took 4 bases from V and 0 from J; bases not matched to a gene: 3. Germline CDR1 and CDR2: MGHRA and YSYEKL. CDR3 amino acids: CASSPRTGGSNQPQHF. CDR3 DNA: TGCGCCAGCAGCCCCCGGACAGGGGGTAGCAATCAGCCCCAGCATTTT.

J is TRBJ1-5 and V is TRBV27; 10 bases map to TRBD1. CDR3 length: 18 residues. Germline assignment: CDR1 MNHEY and CDR2 SMNVEV (reference sequence). V lost 0 bases to trimming and J lost 9 bases; unmatched junction nucleotides: 14. CDR3 amino acids: CASSLSFPGTGEQRPQHF. The DNA for the CDR3 is TGTGCCAGCAGTTTATCGTTCCCCGGGACAGGGGAACAGCGGCCCCAGCATTTT.

The gene calls are TRBV21-1 and TRBJ2-7. TRBV21-1 is termed a pseudogene. The CDR3 totals 18 residues. The CDR3 is CASSRHGKALAISYEQYF. In DNA form, the CDR3 reads TGTGCCAGCAGCCGCCATGGGAAGGCCCTTGCCATCTCCTACGAGCAGTACTTC.

This clone was counted only a few times. CDR3 DNA: TGCGCCAGCAGCCCTGCGTGGGAGGACGGCTACACCTTC. It codes for CASSPAWEDGYTF. The chain links TRBV4-1 to TRBJ1-2, with D unresolved. Trimming took 4 bases from V and 8 from J, leaving 14 bases between them. This CDR3 is built from 13 residues. Germline CDR1 and CDR2: MGHRA and YSYEKL.